Below, 12 T cell receptor beta chains from the same sample are listed, as sequenced in a study of control samples from healthy donors and cancer patients. The repertoire was sequenced with immunoSEQ multiplex PCR; TCRdb's copy has only in-frame clones and lacks some. The data hold 100,000 to 150,000 clones, with about 92% observed a single time. Sequenced sample: PBMCs. The receptors here all came from a man aged 80 or over with head and neck cancer.

The table lists this clone with a count of one. The V and J genes are TRBV6-5 and TRBJ2-5, with unresolved D. The V gene's germline CDR1 is MNHEY and CDR2 SVGAGI. The CDR3 covers 13 residues. V lost 0 bases and J lost 3, with 5 bases in between. CDR3 sequence: CASSYSPKETQYF. The CDR3 bases are TGTGCCAGCAGTTACTCGCCCAAAGAGACCCAGTACTTC.

V usage is TRBV4-3 and J usage is TRBJ2-5, with unresolved D. This CDR3 contains 14 residues. V was shortened by 0 bases and J by 5 bases, with 10 bases between the two germline ends. Germline values: CDR1 LGHNA, CDR2 YSLEER. CDR3 sequence (DNA): TGCGCCAGCAGCCAAGACCCAGCGTTGGAGACCCAGTACTTC. Protein product: CASSQDPALETQYF.

The chain is built from TRBV6-1 and TRBJ2-4; a possible D gene is TRBD1 (5 bases). The CDR3 extends over 13 amino acids. Germline V CDR1 and CDR2: MNHNS, SASEGT. The V gene lost 2 bases and the J gene lost 7 bases, with 9 bases spanning the gap. The CDR3 protein is CASSEWGRNIQYF. CDR3 coding DNA: TGTGCCAGCAGTGAATGGGGCCGGAACATTCAGTACTTC.

The chain employs TRBV5-1 and TRBJ2-5; D is ambiguous. CDR3 size: 15 residues. Germline CDR1 SGHRS, CDR2 YFSETQ. The germline V and J ends were trimmed by 0 bases and 5 bases, with 14 bases remaining between them. The CDR3 region is CASSLAHGLSETQYF. The CDR3 DNA reads as TGCGCCAGCAGCTTGGCACACGGATTGAGCGAGACCCAGTACTTC.

This clone was observed a single time. The V and J genes are TRBV6-2 or TRBV6-3 and TRBJ2-7; the D is unclear. The CDR3 totals 12 residues. V lost 2 bases and J 5 bases, leaving 7 bases between the germline ends. Looked up from germline, CDR1 is MNHEY and CDR2 is SVGEGT. The CDR3 nucleotides read TGTGCCAGCAGTTACCCCCCCCACGAGCAGTACTTC. Translated: CASSYPPHEQYF.

The chain links TRBV6-5 to TRBJ1-2; unclear D gene. Trimming stripped 7 bases from V and 5 bases from J, with 11 bases between. This CDR3 is 12 amino acids long. The germline V gene encodes CDR1 MNHEY and CDR2 SVGAGI. CDR3 bases: TGTGCCAGCACCAGACTGGGGTATGGCTACACCTTC. This encodes CASTRLGYGYTF.

The chain joins TRBV2 to TRBJ1-2, with TRBD1 identical over 7 bases. Germline CDR1 is SNHLY and CDR2 is FYNNEI. After removal of 6 bases from V and 7 bases from J, the junction contained 8 bases not matched to a gene. The CDR3 is 13 amino acids. DNA for the CDR3: TGTGCCAGCAGGACTGACAGGGAATCTGGCTACACCTTC. Protein sequence: CASRTDRESGYTF.

The CDR3 region has the DNA TGTGCCAGCAGCGTAGAGGCTAGCGGGTGGAGCGAGCAGTACTTC. Its translation is CASSVEASGWSEQYF. This chain uses TRBV9 with TRBJ2-7, with 8 bases identical to TRBD2. V dropped 0 bases and J dropped 6; count of bases not matched to a gene: 8. This CDR3 contains 15 residues. Looked up from germline, CDR1 is SGDLS and CDR2 is YYNGEE.

This chain links TRBV6-2 or TRBV6-3 with TRBJ2-7, with D hard to call. Germline values: CDR1 MNHEY, CDR2 SVGEGT. The CDR3 is made up of 15 amino acids. Trimming removed 6 bases at V and 6 bases at J, with 21 bases between. The CDR3 DNA is TGTGCCAGCAGCTTGGGCCGGGCCACCGCTACCGAGCAGTACTTC. This codes for CASSLGRATATEQYF.

The chain is built from TRBV27 and TRBJ2-7, with D maybe TRBD1 (5 bases). V lost 1 base to trimming and J lost 4 bases, with 11 bases between them. The CDR3 is 14 amino acids. Per the germline V gene, CDR1 is MNHEY and CDR2 is SMNVEV (reference sequence). The CDR3 DNA is TGTGCCAGCAGTTTATTGGGCAGGGAATACGAGCAGTACTTC. Protein product: CASSLLGREYEQYF.

This chain links TRBV19 with TRBJ2-7; a possible D gene is TRBD1 (6 bases). The CDR3 is 13 amino acids. Trimming stripped 5 bases from V and 5 bases from J, with 13 bases between. Germline V gene sequence: CDR1 LNHDA, CDR2 SQIVND (reference sequence). CDR3 amino acids: CASSVQGSDEQYF. CDR3 sequence (DNA): TGTGCCAGTAGTGTACAGGGATCCGACGAGCAGTACTTC.

The chain joins TRBV6-6 to TRBJ1-5, with a possible D match to TRBD1 (5 bases). The CDR3 length is 10 residues. Germline V gene data show CDR1 as MNHNY and CDR2 as SVGAGI (reference sequence). The DNA for the CDR3 is TGTCGGGGACGTGGGCGGCCCCAGCATTTT. Translated, it gives CRGRGRPQHF.